The 23 T cell receptor beta chains below come from one sample, sequenced in a study of blood T cell repertoires in COVID-19. Produced via immunoSEQ multiplex PCR; TCRdb's table is partial and in-frame only. The profile covers about 280,000 clones, with approximately 86% appearing a single time and 2% to 2.5% taken by the ten largest. Material for sequencing was peripheral blood. The receptor set was obtained from a woman in her 30s who had recovered from COVID-19.

The chain links TRBV3-1 (or the pseudogene TRBV3-2) to TRBJ1-6, with D uncertain. The germline gives CDR1 LGHDT, CDR2 YNNKEL (reference sequence). The CDR3 has 17 residues. With 0 bases removed from V and 0 bases from J, the gap between germline ends came to 9 bases. The DNA of the CDR3 is TGTGCCAGCAGCCAAGAGGCCGGGAGCTCCTATAATTCACCCCTCCACTTT. Protein product: CASSQEAGSSYNSPLHF.

The table lists this clone with a count of one. V and J are TRBV2 and TRBJ2-1, with D perhaps TRBD1 (5 bases). Trimming left V 5 bases short and J 2 bases short, with 10 bases between. Germline CDR1 SNHLY, CDR2 FYNNEI. This CDR3 contains 14 residues. The CDR3 loop reads CASSPRTTYNEQFF. The DNA for the CDR3 is TGTGCCAGCAGTCCTCGGACAACCTACAATGAGCAGTTCTTC.

The chain employs TRBV11-2 and TRBJ1-1; D gene unclear. V shed 0 bases and J shed 4 bases, with 9 bases lying between them. The germline V gene has CDR1 SGHAT and CDR2 FQNNGV. The CDR3 spans 14 residues. The CDR3 nucleotides read TGTGCCAGCAGCTTAGATCTTCAGTCCACTGAAGCTTTCTTT. Translating gives CASSLDLQSTEAFF.

DNA of the CDR3: TGTGCCAGCAGAACAGAGAACACTGAAGCTTTCTTT. Its translation: CASRTENTEAFF. V gene TRBV27 combines with J gene TRBJ1-1; D gene unclear. Germline values: CDR1 MNHEY, CDR2 SMNVEV (reference sequence). This CDR3 contains 12 residues. V was clipped by 6 bases and J by 1 base, with 6 bases between them.

The rearrangement uses TRBV20-1 and TRBJ2-7, with 7 bases matching TRBD1. Germline V gene sequence: CDR1 DFQATT, CDR2 SNEGSKA (reference sequence). The CDR3 runs 11 residues. CDR3 sequence reads: CRLTGKGEQYF. The CDR3 DNA reads TGCAGGTTGACAGGGAAAGGCGAGCAGTACTTC.

The gene calls are TRBV3-1 (or the pseudogene TRBV3-2) and TRBJ1-6; the D is unclear. Per the germline V gene, CDR1 is LGHDT and CDR2 is YNNKEL (reference sequence). V was pared by 4 bases and J by 8 bases, with 9 bases between. The CDR3 contains 13 residues. As DNA, the CDR3 is TGTGCCAGCAGCCCCAGACGGGATTCACCCCTCCACTTT. It translates to CASSPRRDSPLHF.

The chain recombines TRBV7-2 with TRBJ2-1, with D possibly being TRBD2 (5 bases). The ends were cut back, 1 base at V and 8 bases at J, with 12 bases in the middle. The CDR3 is 14 amino acids. Germline CDR1 is SGHTA and CDR2 is FQGNSA. In DNA form, the CDR3 reads TGTGCCAGCAGCTTAGGGCTAGCCCTGGATGAGCAGTTCTTC. As protein: CASSLGLALDEQFF.

The rearrangement links TRBV21-1 to TRBJ1-6; the DNA was not used to check the table's D call, TRBD1. TRBV21-1 is described as a pseudogene. This CDR3 spans 15 amino acids. Written as DNA, the CDR3 is TGTGCCAGCAGCTCCCGGGACAGAATTTGGAGACCCCTCCACTTT. Protein sequence: CASSSRDRIWRPLHF.

The CDR3 bases are TGTGCCAGCAGCCCGAGCGGGGGGGCAGGTGAAAAACTGTTTTTT. This translates into CASSPSGGAGEKLFF. The rearrangement joins TRBV7-2 to TRBJ1-4, with D possibly TRBD1 on 6 matching bases. Trimming shortened V by 5 bases and J by 7 bases, and 17 bases separated the two germline ends. CDR3 length equals 15 residues. CDR1 and CDR2 (germline): SGHTA, FQGNSA.

The rearrangement joins TRBV4-1 to TRBJ2-3, with D possibly TRBD1 on 6 matching bases. The V gene lost 6 bases and the J gene lost 3 bases, with 16 bases spanning the gap. CDR3 length equals 15 residues. Germline lookup yields CDR1 MGHRA and CDR2 YSYEKL. The CDR3 DNA is TGCGCCAGCAGGTGGAATGGGCAGGGGACAGATACGCAGTATTTT. It translates to CASRWNGQGTDTQYF.

V gene TRBV4-1 combines with J gene TRBJ1-1; the D is unclear. Germline CDR1 is MGHRA and CDR2 is YSYEKL. The CDR3 extends over 16 amino acids. Trimming took 4 bases from V and 2 from J, leaving 17 bases between them. DNA for the CDR3: TGCGCCAGCAGCCTAGGGAAGGGAGGCACCAACACTGAAGCTTTCTTT. It is translated as CASSLGKGGTNTEAFF.

This rearrangement joins TRBV3-1 (or the pseudogene TRBV3-2) to TRBJ2-3; 8 nucleotides align to TRBD2. The CDR3 consists of 18 residues. Germline values: CDR1 LGHDT, CDR2 YNNKEL (reference sequence). V trimming: 2 bases; J trimming: 4 bases; junction bases outside the gene matches: 14. The CDR3 nucleotides are TGTGCCAGCAGCCAACTTGGGGCAGCGGGAGAAAGCGCAGATACGCAGTATTTT. Translated: CASSQLGAAGESADTQYF.

J is TRBJ2-1 and V is TRBV7-9, with 8 bases fitting TRBD1. Unmatched junction bases numbered 12, after V lost 5 bases and J lost 6 bases. This CDR3 comprises 16 residues. CDR1 and CDR2 from the germline V gene are SEHNR and FQNEAQ (reference sequence). CDR3 in DNA: TGTGCCAGCAGCCTAGACCCCGGGACAGGTTTCAATGAGCAGTTCTTC. It is translated as CASSLDPGTGFNEQFF.

V gene TRBV11-2 combines with J gene TRBJ1-2, with D hard to call. Germline values: CDR1 SGHAT, CDR2 FQNNGV. The CDR3 is 13 residues long. The V end lost 0 bases, the J end lost 0 bases, and 2 bases lay between the germline ends. The CDR3 reads CASSLDTNYGYTF. The CDR3, as DNA: TGTGCCAGCAGCTTAGACACTAACTATGGCTACACCTTC.

This clone was observed once. The genes are TRBV6-5 and TRBJ2-7; 8 nucleotides align to TRBD2. J gave up 3 bases and V 5 bases, and 6 bases lay outside the gene matches. The V gene's germline CDR1 is MNHEY and CDR2 SVGAGI. The CDR3 loop spans 14 amino acids. CDR3 DNA: TGTGCCAGCAGTCCGGGACTAGGGCACTACGAGCAGTACTTC. The encoded protein is CASSPGLGHYEQYF.

The V and J genes are TRBV7-9 and TRBJ2-3; 11 nucleotides align to TRBD2. The CDR3 totals 16 residues. After removal of 5 bases from V and 6 bases from J, the junction contained 10 bases not matched to a gene. Germline CDR1 is SEHNR and CDR2 is FQNEAQ (reference sequence). CDR3 DNA sequence: TGTGCCAGCAGCACAACGGAACTAGCGGGGGCGGATACGCAGTATTTT. Translating it yields CASSTTELAGADTQYF. Full variable domain (missing parts from reference TRBV7-9 and TRBJ2-3): DTGVSQNPRHKITKRGQNVTFRCDPISEHNRLYWYRQTLGQGPEFLTYFQNEAQLEKSRLLSDRFSAERPKGSFSTLEIQRTEQGDSAMYLCASSTTELAGADTQYFGPGTRLTVL.

The chain joins TRBV14 to TRBJ1-3; D ambiguous. The V and J ends lost 1 base and 2 bases respectively, with 12 bases between them. This CDR3 has 16 amino acids. CDR1 is SGHDN and CDR2 is FVKESK in the germline V gene. The CDR3 coding sequence is TGTGCCAGCAGCCAAGGAGGGTCTACTACTGGAAACACCATATATTTT. Amino acid sequence: CASSQGGSTTGNTIYF. The full variable domain, its missing parts supplied by reference TRBV14 and TRBJ1-3, is EAGVTQFPSHSVIEKGQTVTLRCDPISGHDNLYWYRRVMGKEIKFLLHFVKESKQDESGMPNNRFLAERTGGTYSTLKVQPAELEDSGVYFCASSQGGSTTGNTIYFGEGSWLTVV.

V is TRBV27 and J is TRBJ2-2; possibly TRBD2 for D (5 bases). Germline CDR1 MNHEY, CDR2 SMNVEV (reference sequence). Trimming left V 2 bases short and J 6 bases short, with 7 bases between. This CDR3 has 13 residues. Written as DNA, the CDR3 is TGTGCCAGCAGTTTAACGGGATCCGGGGAGCTGTTTTTT. Translating gives CASSLTGSGELFF.

The chain links TRBV7-3 to TRBJ2-2; TRBD2 agrees at 9 bases. The CDR3 loop spans 16 amino acids. The germline CDR1 and CDR2 sequences are SGHTA and FQGTGA. Trimming took 1 base from V and 6 from J; bases not matched to a gene: 6. The CDR3 protein is CASSLIGLATPGELFF. The CDR3 nucleotides read TGTGCCAGCAGCTTAATAGGACTAGCGACCCCCGGGGAGCTGTTTTTT. Filled out from reference TRBV7-3 and TRBJ2-2, the complete variable domain reads GAGVSQTPSNKVTEKGKYVELRCDPISGHTALYWYRQSLGQGPEFLIYFQGTGAADDSGLPNDRFFAVRPEGSVSTLKIQRTERGDSAVYLCASSLIGLATPGELFFGEGSRLTVL.

V usage is TRBV27 and J usage is TRBJ1-5; 10 bases match TRBD1. The CDR3 consists of 15 residues. Germline CDR1 is MNHEY and CDR2 is SMNVEV (reference sequence). V shed 5 bases and J 8 bases; nucleotides not matched to a gene: 9. This CDR3 reads CASSQGTGEREPQHF. CDR3 DNA sequence: TGTGCCAGCAGTCAAGGGACAGGGGAAAGGGAGCCCCAGCATTTT.

The chain has TRBV7-9 and TRBJ2-7; weak D call: TRBD1 (6 bases). Trimming cost V 5 bases and J 3 bases, with 14 bases left between them. CDR3 length: 14 residues. The germline V gene has CDR1 SEHNR and CDR2 FQNEAQ (reference sequence). The CDR3 DNA is TGTGCCAGCAGCGCCTTCATACAGGGCTACGAGCAGTACTTC. Its protein is CASSAFIQGYEQYF.

The rearrangement links TRBV27 to TRBJ2-7; D possibly corresponds to TRBD1 (5 bases). Looked up from germline, CDR1 is MNHEY and CDR2 is SMNVEV (reference sequence). CDR3 size: 16 residues. Trimming removed 3 bases at V and 3 bases at J, with 18 bases between. The CDR3 sequence: CASSFATGRHFYEQYF. The CDR3 DNA reads TGTGCCAGCAGTTTTGCAACAGGCCGCCACTTCTACGAGCAGTACTTC.

The gene calls are TRBV6-1 and TRBJ1-4; tentative D call: TRBD1 (6 bases). The germline V and J ends were trimmed by 2 bases and 3 bases, with 19 bases remaining between them. CDR3 length: 18 amino acids. Per germline, CDR1 MNHNS and CDR2 SASEGT. The CDR3 here is CASSELAGRGLPNEKLFF. CDR3 DNA sequence: TGTGCCAGCAGTGAACTGGCAGGGAGGGGGTTACCTAATGAAAAACTGTTTTTT.